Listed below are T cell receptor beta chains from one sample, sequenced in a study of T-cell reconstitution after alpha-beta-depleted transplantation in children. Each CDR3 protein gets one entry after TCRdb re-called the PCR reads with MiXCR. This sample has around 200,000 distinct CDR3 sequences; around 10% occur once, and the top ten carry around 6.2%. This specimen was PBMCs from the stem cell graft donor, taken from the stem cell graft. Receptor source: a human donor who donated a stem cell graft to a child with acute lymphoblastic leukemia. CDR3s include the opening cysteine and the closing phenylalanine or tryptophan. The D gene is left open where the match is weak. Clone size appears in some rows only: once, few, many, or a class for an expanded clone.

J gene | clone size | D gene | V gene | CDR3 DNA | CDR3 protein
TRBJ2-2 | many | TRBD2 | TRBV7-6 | TGTGCCAGCAGCTTATTTGCGGGGGGGCCGGTCACCGGGGAGCTGTTTTTT | CASSLFAGGPVTGELFF
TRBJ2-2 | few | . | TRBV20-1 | TGCAGTGCTAGAATGGGGACCGATCGCGGGGAGCTGTTTTTT | CSARMGTDRGELFF
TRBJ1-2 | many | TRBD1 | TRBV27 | TGTGCCAGCAGTAATGGAGGGACAGTTTTCTATGGCTACACCTTC | CASSNGGTVFYGYTF
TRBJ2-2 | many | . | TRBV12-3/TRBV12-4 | TGTGCCAGCAGGGACCGGGGCGGAAACACCGGGGAGCTGTTTTTT | CASRDRGGNTGELFF
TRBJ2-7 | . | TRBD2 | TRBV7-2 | TGTGCCAGCAGCTTCGGGGGGTCCATCTACGAGCAGTACTTC | CASSFGGSIYEQYF
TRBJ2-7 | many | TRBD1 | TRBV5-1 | TGCGCCAGCGGACAGGGGGACTACGAGCAGTACTTC | CASGQGDYEQYF
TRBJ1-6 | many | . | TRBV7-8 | TGTGCCAGCAGCCCAGCGACAGCAAGCTATAATTCACCCCTCCACTTT | CASSPATASYNSPLHF
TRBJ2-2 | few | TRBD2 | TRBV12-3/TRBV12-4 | TGTGCCAGCAGGGCTGCGGGGGCCGGGGAGCTGTTTTTT | CASRAAGAGELFF
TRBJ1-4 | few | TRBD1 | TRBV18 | TGTGCCAGCTCAACGGGACAGTTGAATGAAAAACTGTTTTTT | CASSTGQLNEKLFF
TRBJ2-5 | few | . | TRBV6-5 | TGTGCCAGCAGTTACGGTTCAGGGCAAGCGGAAGAGACCCAGTACTTC | CASSYGSGQAEETQYF
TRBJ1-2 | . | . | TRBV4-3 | TGCGCCAGCAGCCAAGTGCAAACCCGGAGATATAGCTATGGCTACACCTTC | CASSQVQTRRYSYGYTF
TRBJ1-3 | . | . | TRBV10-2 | TGCGCCAGCAGTGAGACAGCTGGAAACACCATATATTTT | CASSETAGNTIYF
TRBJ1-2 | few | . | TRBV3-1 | TGTGCCAGCAGCCAAGATCCCGAAGCCTATGGCTACACCTTC | CASSQDPEAYGYTF
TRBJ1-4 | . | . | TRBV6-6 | TGTGCCAGTACAGGGTCAACTAATGAAAAACTGTTTTTT | CASTGSTNEKLFF
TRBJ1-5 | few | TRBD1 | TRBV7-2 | TGTGCCAGCAGCTTATCACAGGGGCGGGATCAGCCCCAGCATTTT | CASSLSQGRDQPQHF
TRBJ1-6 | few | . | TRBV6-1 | TGTGCCAGCAGACGCGAACAATCGACGGTGAATTCACCCCTCCACTTT | CASRREQSTVNSPLHF
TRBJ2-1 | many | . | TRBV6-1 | TGTGCCAGCAGTGTCTACGGGGACCATGAGCAGTTCTTC | CASSVYGDHEQFF
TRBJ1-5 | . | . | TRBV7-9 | TGTGCCAGCAGCCCGATAGATGGGACCCAGCATTTT | CASSPIDGTQHF